The sequence of this TCR beta chain was determined in a study of shared clonotypes between healthy human individuals. At deep level, the assay was performed. The authors loaded roughly 180 ng DNA, 30,000 to 35,000 T cell genomes, into sorted-subset replicate PCRs. Repertoires were generated with immunoSEQ multiplex PCR, while TCRdb's copy carries only in-frame clones and drops some. Of about 1.1 million clones in the sample, approximately 78% are singletons; the top ten hold around 0.6%. The CDR3 spans 13 residues. Per the germline V gene, CDR1 is SGHNT and CDR2 is YENEEA. With 0 bases clipped from V and 6 bases from J, the junction kept 0 bases outside the gene matches.

This chain links TRBV11-3 with TRBJ1-1; 8 nucleotides match TRBD1. Material for sequencing was memory CD4+ T cells from PBMCs. Specified subset: CD45RA-negative fraction. This sequence was found in a man aged 18 to 35 in good health. Some clones in this sample may be carry-over from other donors' samples. The CDR3 region is CASSLEQGAEAFF. The DNA for the CDR3 is TGTGCCAGCAGCTTAGAACAGGGGGCTGAAGCTTTCTTT.